These 19 T cell receptor beta chains originate from one sample sequenced in a study of blood T cells in healthy people across ages. Next came a second PCR, run for about 7 to 12 cycles, which used a sample-barcoded 5' primer along with a J-beta primer mix. TCRdb redid the calling of the 5' RACE reads with MiXCR, one entry per CDR3 protein. The table includes about 1,500,000 distinct CDR3 sequences, 42% detected once. Sample: blood. These receptors were obtained from a young woman in good health.

This clonotype has just a few counts. The chain's CDR3 is CASTRGGTWSSYEQYF. The CDR3 nucleotides read TGTGCCAGCACCCGAGGAGGCACTTGGAGCTCCTACGAGCAGTACTTC. The chain couples TRBV28 to TRBJ2-7, with D possibly TRBD2 on 5 matching bases. Trimming stripped 7 bases from V and 0 bases from J, with 19 bases between. In germline, CDR1 is MDHEN, CDR2 SYDVKM. This CDR3 spans 16 amino acids.

V and J are TRBV4-2 and TRBJ2-5; TRBD2 might be the D (6 bases). V lost 6 bases and J 2 bases, leaving 16 bases between the germline ends. CDR3 length equals 15 residues. Germline V gives CDR1 LGHNA, CDR2 YNFKEQ. The chain's CDR3 is CASSPRASEQETQYF. As DNA, the CDR3 is TGTGCCAGCAGTCCTAGGGCTAGCGAACAAGAGACCCAGTACTTC.

This clonotype appeared a few times. The V gene is TRBV10-3, the J gene TRBJ2-3, with D unclear. The CDR3 has 15 residues. The germline V and J ends were trimmed by 2 bases and 2 bases, with 11 bases remaining between them. Looked up from germline, CDR1 is ENHRY and CDR2 is SYGVKD. The CDR3 loop is CAISETRGPTDTQYF. CDR3 in DNA: TGTGCCATCAGTGAGACTCGCGGACCCACAGATACGCAGTATTTT.

The rearrangement links TRBV27 to TRBJ2-5, with D tentatively TRBD1 (6 bases). The CDR3 spans 13 residues. Germline V gene data show CDR1 as MNHEY and CDR2 as SMNVEV (reference sequence). Trimming stripped 3 bases from V and 11 bases from J, with 16 bases between. CDR3 in DNA: TGTGCCAGCAGTTTGGTCGGGGACAATGAGCAGTACTTC. Translated: CASSLVGDNEQYF.

The CDR3 loop is CASSDRQGSDTQYF. CDR3 sequence (DNA): TGTGCCAGCAGTGACAGACAGGGTTCGGATACGCAGTATTTT. V gene TRBV6-5 combines with J gene TRBJ2-3; 7 bases line up with TRBD1. J was trimmed by 6 bases and V by 5 bases; bases with no gene match: 8. The germline V gene has CDR1 MNHEY and CDR2 SVGAGI. The CDR3 runs 14 residues.

The rearrangement links TRBV10-3 to TRBJ2-6; TRBD2 matches at 7 bases. The CDR3 is 12 amino acids. V lost 11 bases to trimming and J lost 2 bases; unmatched junction nucleotides: 0. CDR1 and CDR2 from the germline V gene are ENHRY and SYGVKD. CDR3 DNA sequence: TGTGCCGCGGGGGCTGGGGCCAACGTCCTGACTTTC. It encodes CAAGAGANVLTF.

Points on this clonotype: A read error may be the cause here, since a much bigger clone is one base away. The V call is TRBV9, the J call TRBJ2-6; TRBD1 matches 8 bases. Germline trimming cut 3 bases from V and 1 base from J; bases unmatched to any gene: 0. Per germline, CDR1 SGDLS and CDR2 YYNGEE. The CDR3 has 15 amino acids. The CDR3 sequence is CASSGQGSGANVLTF. The CDR3 DNA reads as TGTGCCAGCAGCGGACAGGGGTCTGGGGCCAACGTCCTGACTTTC.

V usage is TRBV20-1 and J usage is TRBJ2-7, with 12 bases aligning to TRBD2. CDR1 and CDR2 from the germline V gene are DFQATT and SNEGSKA (reference sequence). There are 16 residues in the CDR3. After removal of 3 bases from V and 0 bases from J, the junction contained 6 bases not matched to a gene. The CDR3 spells CSASRLAGGSSYEQYF. The CDR3 DNA sequence: TGCAGTGCTAGTAGGCTAGCGGGAGGGAGCTCCTACGAGCAGTACTTC.

This clonotype was observed at least ten times. The V gene is TRBV12-3 or TRBV12-4, the J gene TRBJ1-2; a weak D match, TRBD1 (6 bases). This CDR3 comprises 13 residues. V was clipped by 6 bases and J by 6 bases, with 14 bases between them. This chain's CDR3 is CASSLLQGDGYTF. The CDR3 nucleotides are TGTGCCAGCAGCCTGCTACAGGGTGATGGCTACACCTTC.

This clonotype was found a few times. The chain combines TRBV5-5 with TRBJ1-4; TRBD1 might be the D (5 bases). The CDR3 sequence is 16 residues long. Trimming took off 6 bases at V and 4 bases at J, with 19 bases between the two ends. The germline CDR1 and CDR2 sequences are SGHKS and YYEKEE (reference sequence). The CDR3 DNA follows: TGTGCCAGCACCGACGGCCCCAGGGACGTTAATGAAAAACTGTTTTTT. This gives the protein CASTDGPRDVNEKLFF.

This clonotype was counted between two and nine times. The rearrangement links TRBV20-1 to TRBJ2-7; 10 bases align to TRBD2. The CDR3 loop spans 15 amino acids. Germline loops: CDR1 DFQATT, CDR2 SNEGSKA (reference sequence). Trimming cost V 0 bases and J 6 bases; bases outside gene matches: 8. CDR3 nucleotides: TGCAGTGCTAGAGATTGGGGGACTAGCGTCTCCGAGCAGTACTTC. It translates to CSARDWGTSVSEQYF.

This chain links TRBV20-1 with TRBJ2-3, with 13 bases matching TRBD2. Germline V CDR1 and CDR2: DFQATT, SNEGSKA (reference sequence). CDR3 length: 16 residues. V trimming: 6 bases; J trimming: 6 bases; junction bases outside the gene matches: 12. The CDR3 reads CSADGLAGAETDTQYF. The CDR3 nucleotides read TGCAGTGCCGACGGACTAGCGGGAGCGGAGACGGATACGCAGTATTTT.

V and J are TRBV20-1 and TRBJ1-4, with D possibly matching TRBD1 (5 bases). The CDR3 has 16 residues. V was pared by 1 base and J by 0 bases, with 12 bases between. The V gene's germline CDR1 is DFQATT and CDR2 SNEGSKA (reference sequence). The CDR3 DNA reads as TGCAGTGCTAGAGGCAGCAGGGCGGCAACTAATGAAAAACTGTTTTTT. It specifies CSARGSRAATNEKLFF.

This chain links TRBV20-1 with TRBJ2-1; the match to TRBD2 covers 8 bases. Germline-derived CDR1 and CDR2 are DFQATT and SNEGSKA (reference sequence). V lost 4 bases and J lost 0; bases outside the gene matches: 5. The CDR3 contains 15 residues. The CDR3 DNA reads TGCAGTGCTAATAGCGGGGAGAGCTCCTACAATGAGCAGTTCTTC. This gives the protein CSANSGESSYNEQFF.

This clonotype turned up a few times. The chain recombines TRBV27 with TRBJ1-5, with unresolved D. CDR3 length equals 13 residues. The ends were cut back, 8 bases at V and 2 bases at J, with 10 bases in the middle. Germline V gene sequence: CDR1 MNHEY, CDR2 SMNVEV (reference sequence). DNA for the CDR3: TGTGCCAGCTGGCTCCTGGGCAATCAGCCCCAGCATTTT. Encoded protein: CASWLLGNQPQHF.

This clonotype was picked up a small number of times. The rearrangement joins TRBV27 to TRBJ2-7, with TRBD2 matching over 8 bases. The CDR3 runs to 13 residues. V shed 8 bases and J 8 bases; nucleotides not matched to a gene: 11. Looked up from germline, CDR1 is MNHEY and CDR2 is SMNVEV (reference sequence). The CDR3 spells CASGSGGGRKQYF. Here the CDR3 DNA reads TGTGCCAGCGGAAGCGGGGGTGGGCGCAAGCAGTACTTC.

The chain carries TRBV27 and TRBJ1-1; 8 bases align to TRBD1. V trimming: 7 bases; J trimming: 13 bases; junction bases outside the gene matches: 8. Germline V gene sequence: CDR1 MNHEY, CDR2 SMNVEV (reference sequence). The CDR3 is 11 amino acids. CDR3 sequence reads: CASIPRGQDFF. The CDR3, as DNA: TGTGCCAGCATCCCCAGGGGGCAGGATTTCTTT.

This chain uses TRBV6-1 with TRBJ1-1; 9 bases fit TRBD1. With V trimmed by 5 bases and J by 3 bases, 10 bases remained unmatched. This CDR3 comprises 16 residues. CDR1 is MNHNS, CDR2 SASEGT, per germline. The CDR3, as DNA: TGTGCCAGCAGTCCTAACCGGGACAGGGTAGACACTGAAGCTTTCTTT. Amino acid sequence: CASSPNRDRVDTEAFF.

The rearrangement uses TRBV20-1 and TRBJ2-7, with 7 bases aligning to TRBD2. The V gene's germline CDR1 is DFQATT and CDR2 SNEGSKA (reference sequence). The V gene end was trimmed by 6 bases and the J gene end by 0 bases; junction bases not matched to a gene: 8. The length of the CDR3 is 14 residues. Here the CDR3 reads CSALGGVPSYEQYF. The CDR3 nucleotides read TGCAGTGCCTTGGGGGGGGTCCCCTCCTACGAGCAGTACTTC.